The T cell receptor (beta chain) under discussion was sequenced for a study of CD8+ T cells in alopecia areata. Study details: For the treated group, dosing was oral tofacitinib at 5 to 10 mg twice daily.

As regards this clone: The antigen remains unidentified.

RNA, once extracted, was reverse transcribed into cDNA for use as the sequencing template. Assay used: immunoSEQ multiplex PCR; TCRdb lists only in-frame clones, some missing. The sample has 150,000 to 200,000 clones; 50% to 75% are singletons. Sorting from PBMCs produced CD4+ and CD8+ T cells. Germline V CDR1 and CDR2: SQVTM, ANQGSEA. V was shortened by 0 bases and J by 6 bases, with 15 bases between the two germline ends. This CDR3 contains 15 residues. Study-wide findings and caveats: The study found TCR sharing across patients less clear than in mice, possibly for HLA reasons.

The genes are TRBV29-1 and TRBJ2-4; D remains ambiguous. The TCR originated in a human donor with alopecia areata. This material consisted of CD4+ T cells sorted from blood, taken at week 0. The CDR3 nucleotides are TGCAGCGTTGAAGATTGTCCTTGCCCCATAAACATTCAGTACTTC. Translation: CSVEDCPCPINIQYF. Full variable domain (rest looked up from reference TRBV29-1 and TRBJ2-4): SAVISQKPSRDICQRGTSLTIQCQVDSQVTMMFWYRQQPGQSLTLIATANQGSEATYESGFVIDKFPISRPNLTFSTLTVSNMSPEDSSIYLCSVEDCPCPINIQYFGAGTRLSVL.